What follows describes a single TCR beta chain. The antigen remains undetermined. Time point meaning: patch test 3, about 24 weeks after DPC sensitization. The treatment was: therapeutic diphenylcyclopropenone sensitization with weekly scalp DPC. The data originate from a study of human T cells and chemical hapten exposure. Broader study findings: Large CDR3 similarity clusters arose significantly more often from expanded TCRs than from controls.

V lost 0 bases and J 1 base, leaving 12 bases between the germline ends. The V gene's germline CDR1 is ENHRY and CDR2 SYGVKD. CDR3 length: 16 residues. The library tagged each cDNA molecule with unique molecular identifiers. TCRdb independently ran MiXCR on the RACE reads; one entry per CDR3 protein. The sample consists of more than 100,000 distinct CDR3 sequences, about 11% of them appearing once. The sequence came from a woman aged 45-60 years with alopecia areata. Some clones in this sample may be carry-over from other donors' samples. V and J are TRBV10-3 and TRBJ1-1; TRBD1 is a possible D gene (6 bases). The source material was whole blood, sampled in connection with sensitization to the hapten diphenylcyclopropenone (DPC). CDR3 region: CAISESGANRNTEAFF. CDR3 nucleotides: TGTGCCATCAGTGAGTCGGGGGCTAACCGGAACACTGAAGCTTTCTTT.